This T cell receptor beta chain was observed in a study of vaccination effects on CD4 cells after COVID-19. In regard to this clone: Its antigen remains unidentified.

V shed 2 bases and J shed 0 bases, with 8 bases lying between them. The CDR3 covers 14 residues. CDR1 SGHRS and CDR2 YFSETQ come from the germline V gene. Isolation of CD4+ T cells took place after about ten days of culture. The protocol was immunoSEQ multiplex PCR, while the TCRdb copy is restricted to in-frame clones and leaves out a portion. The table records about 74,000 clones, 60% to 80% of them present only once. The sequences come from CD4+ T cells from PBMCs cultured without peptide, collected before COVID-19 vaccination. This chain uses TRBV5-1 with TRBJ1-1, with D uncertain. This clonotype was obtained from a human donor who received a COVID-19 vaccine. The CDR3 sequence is CASSFASMNTEAFF. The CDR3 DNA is TGCGCCAGCAGCTTTGCAAGCATGAACACTGAAGCTTTCTTT.